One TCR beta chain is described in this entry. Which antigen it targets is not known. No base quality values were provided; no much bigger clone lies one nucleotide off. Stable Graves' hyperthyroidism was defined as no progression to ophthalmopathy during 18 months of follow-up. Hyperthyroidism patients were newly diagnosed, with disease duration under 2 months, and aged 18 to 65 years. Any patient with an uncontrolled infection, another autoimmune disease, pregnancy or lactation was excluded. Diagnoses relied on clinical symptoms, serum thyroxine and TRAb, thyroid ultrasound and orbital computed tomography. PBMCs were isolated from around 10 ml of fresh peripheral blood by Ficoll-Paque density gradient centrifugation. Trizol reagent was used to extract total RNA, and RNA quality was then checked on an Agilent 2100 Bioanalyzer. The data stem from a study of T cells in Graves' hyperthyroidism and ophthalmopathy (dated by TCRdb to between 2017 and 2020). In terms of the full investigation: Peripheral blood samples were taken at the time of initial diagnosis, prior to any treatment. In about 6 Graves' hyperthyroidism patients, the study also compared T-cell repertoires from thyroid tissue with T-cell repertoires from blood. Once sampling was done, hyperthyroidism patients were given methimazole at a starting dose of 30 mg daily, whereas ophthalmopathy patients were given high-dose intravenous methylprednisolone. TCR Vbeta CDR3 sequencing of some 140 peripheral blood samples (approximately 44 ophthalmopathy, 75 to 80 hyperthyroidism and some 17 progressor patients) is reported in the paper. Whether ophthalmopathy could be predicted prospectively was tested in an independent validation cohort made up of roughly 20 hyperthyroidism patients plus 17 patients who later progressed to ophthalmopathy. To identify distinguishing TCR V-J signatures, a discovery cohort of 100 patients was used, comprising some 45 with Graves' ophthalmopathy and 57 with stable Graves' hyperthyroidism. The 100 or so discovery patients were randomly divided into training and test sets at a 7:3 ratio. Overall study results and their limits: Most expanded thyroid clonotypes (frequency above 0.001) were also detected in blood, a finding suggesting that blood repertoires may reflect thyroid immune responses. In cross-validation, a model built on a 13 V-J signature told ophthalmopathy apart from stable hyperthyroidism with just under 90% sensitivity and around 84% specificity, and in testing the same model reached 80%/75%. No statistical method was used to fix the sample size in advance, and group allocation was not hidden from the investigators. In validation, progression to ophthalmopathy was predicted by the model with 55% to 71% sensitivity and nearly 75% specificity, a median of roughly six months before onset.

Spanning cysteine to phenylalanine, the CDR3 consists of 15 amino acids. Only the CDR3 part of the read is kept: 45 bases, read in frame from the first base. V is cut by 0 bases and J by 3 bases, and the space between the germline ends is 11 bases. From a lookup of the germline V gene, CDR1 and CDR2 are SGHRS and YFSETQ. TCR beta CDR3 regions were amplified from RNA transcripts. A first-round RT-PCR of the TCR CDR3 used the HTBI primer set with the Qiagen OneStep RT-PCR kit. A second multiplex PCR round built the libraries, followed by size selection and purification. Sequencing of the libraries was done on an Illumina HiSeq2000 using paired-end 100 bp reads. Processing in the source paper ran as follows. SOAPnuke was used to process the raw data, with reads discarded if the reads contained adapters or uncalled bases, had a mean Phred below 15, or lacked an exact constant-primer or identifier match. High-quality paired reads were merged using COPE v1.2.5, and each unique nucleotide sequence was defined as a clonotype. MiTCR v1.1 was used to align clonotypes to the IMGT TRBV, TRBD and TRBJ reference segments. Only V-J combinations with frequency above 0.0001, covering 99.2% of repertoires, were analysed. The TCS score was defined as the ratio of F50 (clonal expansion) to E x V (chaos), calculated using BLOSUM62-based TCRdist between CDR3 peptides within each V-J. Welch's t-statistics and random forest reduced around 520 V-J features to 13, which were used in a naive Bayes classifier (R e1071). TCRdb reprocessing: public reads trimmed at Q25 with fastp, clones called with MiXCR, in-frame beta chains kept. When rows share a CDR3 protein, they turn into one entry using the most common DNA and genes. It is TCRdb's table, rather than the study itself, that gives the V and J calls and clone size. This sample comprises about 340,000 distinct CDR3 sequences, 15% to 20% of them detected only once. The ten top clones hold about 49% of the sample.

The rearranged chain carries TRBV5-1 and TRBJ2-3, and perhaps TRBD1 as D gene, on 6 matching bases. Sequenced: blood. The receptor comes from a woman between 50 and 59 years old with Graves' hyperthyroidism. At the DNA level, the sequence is TGCGCCAGCAGCTTGGGAAACCAGGGGACAGATACGCAGTATTTT. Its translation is CASSLGNQGTDTQYF.